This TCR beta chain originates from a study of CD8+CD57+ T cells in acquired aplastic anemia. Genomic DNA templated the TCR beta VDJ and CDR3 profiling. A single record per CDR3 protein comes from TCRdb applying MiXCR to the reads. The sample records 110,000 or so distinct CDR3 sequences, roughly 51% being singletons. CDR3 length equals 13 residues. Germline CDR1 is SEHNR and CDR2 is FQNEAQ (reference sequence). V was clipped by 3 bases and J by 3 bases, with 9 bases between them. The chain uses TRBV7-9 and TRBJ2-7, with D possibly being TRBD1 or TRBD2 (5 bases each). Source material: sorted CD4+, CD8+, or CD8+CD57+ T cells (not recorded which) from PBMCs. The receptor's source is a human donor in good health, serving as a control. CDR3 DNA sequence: TGTGCCAGCAGCTTGACAGAGGGCTACGAGCAGTACTTC. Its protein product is CASSLTEGYEQYF.